The 31 T cell receptor beta chains below all came from one sample that was sequenced in a study of blood T cell repertoires in COVID-19. Sequenced by immunoSEQ multiplex PCR; TCRdb stores in-frame clones only, minus some. The sample contains 120,000 or so clones, 65% to 85% of which appear only once. Sequenced: peripheral blood. The receptors come from a man older than 75 with active or convalescent COVID-19.

This chain joins TRBV6-5 and TRBJ1-2, with 8 bases identical to TRBD1. V shed 2 bases, J shed 4 bases, and the junction held 6 bases outside the gene matches. Per germline, CDR1 MNHEY and CDR2 SVGAGI. There are 15 residues in the CDR3. This CDR3 is CASSYTLGTGYGYTF. DNA of the CDR3: TGTGCCAGCAGTTACACCCTCGGGACAGGCTATGGCTACACCTTC.

The chain couples TRBV27 to TRBJ1-6; 7 bases are a match to TRBD1. The CDR3 consists of 15 residues. Germline V gene sequence: CDR1 MNHEY, CDR2 SMNVEV (reference sequence). Trimming cost V 7 bases and J 3 bases; bases outside gene matches: 6. The CDR3 bases are TGTGCCAGCACCCAGGGGGTCCGCTATAATTCACCCCTCCACTTT. Amino acids: CASTQGVRYNSPLHF.

This clone appeared a single time. The CDR3 protein is CATSDPRTRKFF. CDR3 nucleotides: TGTGCCACCAGTGATCCCCGGACACGTAAGTTCTTC. The chain joins TRBV24-1 to TRBJ2-1, with D possibly matching TRBD1 (5 bases). V was trimmed by 3 bases and J by 14 bases, leaving 13 bases between them. CDR1 is KGHDR and CDR2 is SFDVKD in the germline V gene. The CDR3 runs 12 residues.

This clone was recorded once. The rearrangement links TRBV18 to TRBJ1-1; unclear D gene. Between the trimmed V and J ends, which lost 2 bases and 0 bases, there was a span of 4 bases. The CDR3 runs to 13 residues. From germline, CDR1 is KGHSH and CDR2 LQKENI. CDR3 region: CASSPELNTEAFF. The DNA for the CDR3 is TGTGCCAGCTCACCAGAGCTGAACACTGAAGCTTTCTTT.

This clone was seen only a few times. The CDR3 is CASSADSSGNTIYF. CDR3 DNA: TGTGCCAGCAGCGCGGACAGCTCTGGAAACACCATATATTTT. The chain joins TRBV4-2 to TRBJ1-3, with a weak D call TRBD1 (6 bases). The V gene's germline CDR1 is LGHNA and CDR2 YNFKEQ. This CDR3 is 14 amino acids long. V was trimmed by 5 bases and J by 0 bases, leaving 8 bases between them.

The rearrangement uses TRBV3-1 (or the pseudogene TRBV3-2) and TRBJ2-7, with D unresolved. The CDR3 has 11 residues. Trimming stripped 4 bases from V and 6 bases from J, with 7 bases between. The V gene's germline CDR1 is LGHDT and CDR2 YNNKEL (reference sequence). This chain's CDR3 is CASSLESEQYF. The CDR3 DNA reads TGTGCCAGCAGCCTGGAGTCCGAGCAGTACTTC.

In its sample, this clone was seen a few times. The V and J genes are TRBV12-5 and TRBJ1-4; TRBD1 is a possible D gene (5 bases). Trimming removed 0 bases at V and 8 bases at J, with 25 bases between. There are 19 residues in the CDR3. Germline lookup yields CDR1 LGHNT and CDR2 FRNRAP. CDR3 sequence: CASGLVRTTDPLLPEKLFF. The CDR3 nucleotides read TGTGCTAGTGGTTTGGTTAGGACGACAGATCCTCTTTTGCCGGAAAAACTGTTTTTT.

The chain links TRBV6-2 or TRBV6-3 to TRBJ2-7; D is possibly TRBD2 (6 bases). CDR1 is MNHEY and CDR2 is SVGEGT in the germline V gene. Trimming stripped 4 bases from V and 1 base from J, with 14 bases between. This CDR3 is 15 amino acids long. The CDR3 protein is CASSFWGDLSYEQYF. CDR3 bases: TGTGCCAGCAGTTTTTGGGGGGACCTATCCTACGAGCAGTACTTC.

The gene calls are TRBV7-2 and TRBJ2-1, with a possible D match to TRBD2 (6 bases). Germline V gene data show CDR1 as SGHTA and CDR2 as FQGNSA. V was pared by 6 bases and J by 3 bases, with 15 bases between. CDR3 length: 15 amino acids. CDR3 protein: CASSLGTPDYNEQFF. CDR3 coding DNA: TGTGCCAGCAGTTTGGGGACTCCCGACTACAATGAGCAGTTCTTC. Together with reference TRBV7-2 and TRBJ2-1, the CDR3 gives the full variable domain: GAGVSQSPSNKVTEKGKDVELRCDPISGHTALYWYRQSLGQGLEFLIYFQGNSAPDKSGLPSDRFSAERTGGSVSTLTIQRTQQEDSAVYLCASSLGTPDYNEQFFGPGTRLTVL.

The rearrangement uses TRBV10-3 and TRBJ1-2, with a tentative D call TRBD1 (5 bases). CDR1 ENHRY and CDR2 SYGVKD come from the germline V gene. The CDR3 runs 15 residues. The V and J ends lost 0 bases and 8 bases respectively, with 16 bases between them. The CDR3 is CAISESTDSSRGYTF. CDR3 bases: TGTGCCATCAGTGAGTCGACAGACAGCTCCCGCGGCTACACCTTC.

The chain combines TRBV5-6 with TRBJ1-2, with D maybe TRBD1 (5 bases). Trimming removed 6 bases at V and 3 bases at J, with 18 bases between. There are 15 residues in the CDR3. In germline, CDR1 is SGHDT, CDR2 YYEEEE. The CDR3 protein is CASTRWRGEDYGYTF. The CDR3 DNA is TGTGCCAGCACCCGGTGGAGGGGAGAGGACTATGGCTACACCTTC.

This chain joins TRBV27 and TRBJ1-2; D uncertain. V was cut by 6 bases and J by 3 bases, with 14 bases left in between. Germline CDR1 reads MNHEY; CDR2 reads SMNVEV (reference sequence). This CDR3 has 14 amino acids. The CDR3 sequence: CASSHLGEDYGYTF. The CDR3 bases are TGTGCCAGCAGCCATCTCGGCGAGGACTATGGCTACACCTTC.

The V and J genes are TRBV4-2 and TRBJ1-2, with D hard to call. Trimming cost V 0 bases and J 8 bases, with 10 bases left between them. From germline, CDR1 is LGHNA and CDR2 YNFKEQ. CDR3 length: 13 amino acids. The CDR3 sequence is CASSQDWEWGYTF. In nucleotides, the CDR3 is TGTGCCAGCAGCCAAGACTGGGAGTGGGGCTACACCTTC.

The chain links TRBV7-2 to TRBJ2-3; D remains unclear. Trimming stripped 2 bases from V and 0 bases from J, with 9 bases between. Looked up from germline, CDR1 is SGHTA and CDR2 is FQGNSA. This CDR3 spans 15 amino acids. CDR3 amino acids: CASSLWYSSTDTQYF. The DNA of the CDR3 is TGTGCCAGCAGCTTATGGTACAGTAGCACAGATACGCAGTATTTT.

V usage is TRBV6-5 and J usage is TRBJ2-1; 9 bases are shared with TRBD2. This CDR3 comprises 15 residues. Germline CDR1 and CDR2: MNHEY and SVGAGI. V lost 4 bases, J lost 2 bases, and 3 bases stayed unmatched. CDR3 nucleotides: TGTGCCAGCAGTTCGAGCGGGGGGCCCTACAATGAGCAGTTCTTC. This encodes CASSSSGGPYNEQFF.

The CDR3 is CASSEGQSSPLHF. The CDR3 DNA follows: TGTGCCAGCAGCGAAGGACAGAGTTCACCCCTCCACTTT. The V and J genes are TRBV9 and TRBJ1-6; the D gene is possibly TRBD1 (6 bases). CDR1 is SGDLS, CDR2 YYNGEE, per germline. The CDR3 totals 13 residues. The germline V and J ends were trimmed by 3 bases and 9 bases, with 10 bases remaining between them.

The chain couples TRBV5-4 to TRBJ2-1; no firm D call. The CDR3 extends over 13 amino acids. CDR1 is SGHNT and CDR2 is YYREEE in the germline V gene (reference sequence). Trimming took off 1 base at V and 7 bases at J, with 9 bases between the two ends. The CDR3: CASSLPTANEQFF. CDR3 nucleotide sequence: TGTGCCAGCAGCTTGCCAACAGCTAATGAGCAGTTCTTC.

The chain has TRBV7-9 and TRBJ1-2; TRBD1 is a possible D gene (5 bases). The CDR3 is 13 residues long. Germline V gives CDR1 SEHNR, CDR2 FQNEAQ (reference sequence). The V end lost 5 bases, the J end lost 4 bases, and 11 bases lay between the germline ends. The CDR3 loop reads CASSLRTPYGYTF. DNA of the CDR3: TGTGCCAGCAGCCTCCGGACACCCTATGGCTACACCTTC.

This rearrangement joins TRBV5-4 to TRBJ2-7, with D tentatively TRBD2 (6 bases). The germline CDR1 and CDR2 sequences are SGHNT and YYREEE (reference sequence). The CDR3 spans 13 residues. V gave up 5 bases and J gave up 3 bases, with 12 bases separating them. The CDR3 DNA follows: TGTGCCAGCAGTATGGGGGGTGACTACGAGCAGTACTTC. Protein sequence: CASSMGGDYEQYF. Combining the CDR3 with reference TRBV5-4 and TRBJ2-7 gives the whole variable domain ETGVTQSPTHLIKTRGQQVTLRCSSQSGHNTVSWYQQALGQGPQFIFQYYREEENGRGNFPPRFSGLQFPNYSSELNVNALELDDSALYLCASSMGGDYEQYFGPGTRLTVT.

This clone was counted once. The chain couples TRBV7-2 to TRBJ2-5, with D possibly being TRBD2 (5 bases). This CDR3 contains 15 residues. Germline V gene data show CDR1 as SGHTA and CDR2 as FQGNSA. V shed 5 bases and J shed 0 bases, with 13 bases lying between them. DNA of the CDR3: TGTGCCAGCAGCGCGGGTGCGGCTAACCAAGAGACCCAGTACTTC. This sequence encodes CASSAGAANQETQYF.

In the case of this clone: With a much larger clone just one base away, this may be a read error. Distinct nucleotide sequences in the sample also encode this CDR3. The chain carries TRBV7-6 and TRBJ2-7; D might be TRBD2 (6 bases). The CDR3 extends over 14 amino acids. Trimming shortened V by 1 base and J by 3 bases, and 10 bases separated the two germline ends. The V gene's germline CDR1 is SGHVS and CDR2 FNYEAQ. CDR3 sequence (DNA): TGTGCCAGCAGCTTAGGTCAGGGAGGCTACGAGCAGTACTTC. This sequence encodes CASSLGQGGYEQYF.

In this sample, this clone turned up once. V and J are TRBV7-2 and TRBJ1-1; the D is unclear. Germline V CDR1 and CDR2: SGHTA, FQGNSA. Trimming shortened V by 4 bases and J by 1 base, and 7 bases separated the two germline ends. The CDR3 spans 13 residues. CDR3 nucleotide sequence: TGTGCCAGCAGCTCACAGCCGAACACTGAAGCTTTCTTT. Protein sequence: CASSSQPNTEAFF.

This clone showed up just a few times. V usage is TRBV5-4 and J usage is TRBJ1-6; D perhaps matches TRBD1 (5 bases). CDR3 length: 14 residues. Germline V CDR1 and CDR2: SGHNT, YYREEE (reference sequence). Between the trimmed V and J ends, which lost 1 base and 7 bases, there was a span of 9 bases. The CDR3 sequence: CASSLTQGNSPLHF. CDR3 DNA sequence: TGTGCCAGCAGCTTGACCCAGGGCAATTCACCCCTCCACTTT.

About this clone itself: Other nucleotide sequences from this sample produce the same CDR3. The V gene is TRBV20-1, the J gene TRBJ1-2; D is ambiguous. This CDR3 is built from 11 residues. With 2 bases removed from V and 3 bases from J, the gap between germline ends came to 4 bases. Per germline, CDR1 DFQATT and CDR2 SNEGSKA (reference sequence). CDR3 sequence reads: CSARPDYGYTF. The CDR3, as DNA: TGCAGTGCTAGACCTGACTATGGCTACACCTTC.

J is TRBJ1-3 and V is TRBV19, with 9 nucleotides matching TRBD1. V shed 5 bases, J shed 0 bases, and the junction held 11 bases outside the gene matches. Germline loops: CDR1 LNHDA, CDR2 SQIVND (reference sequence). This CDR3 is built from 18 residues. CDR3 sequence: CASSPTGTGPSSGNTIYF. As DNA, the CDR3 is TGTGCCAGTAGTCCGACCGGGACAGGGCCAAGCTCTGGAAACACCATATATTTT.

The table lists this clone with a few counts. The gene calls are TRBV24-1 and TRBJ1-1; TRBD1 agrees at 8 bases. V trimming: 8 bases; J trimming: 1 base; junction bases outside the gene matches: 2. The CDR3 runs 13 residues. Germline assignment: CDR1 KGHDR and CDR2 SFDVKD. The CDR3 coding sequence is TGTGCCACCACCGGGACAGGGAACACTGAAGCTTTCTTT. It yields the protein CATTGTGNTEAFF.

The V and J genes are TRBV5-6 and TRBJ2-7; TRBD1 matches 10 bases. The CDR3 extends over 16 amino acids. Germline CDR1 SGHDT, CDR2 YYEEEE. J gave up 2 bases and V 4 bases, and 9 bases lay outside the gene matches. CDR3 amino acids: CASSAADRGGTYEQYF. The CDR3 nucleotides read TGTGCCAGCAGCGCCGCGGACAGGGGGGGAACCTACGAGCAGTACTTC.

The chain couples TRBV6-5 to TRBJ2-7, with D perhaps matching TRBD1 (5 bases). The V and J ends lost 10 bases and 5 bases respectively, with 15 bases between them. Per the germline V gene, CDR1 is MNHEY and CDR2 is SVGAGI. The CDR3 contains 12 residues. The CDR3 loop is CATSPGMDEQYF. The CDR3 nucleotides read TGTGCCACCTCTCCAGGGATGGACGAGCAGTACTTC.

The V call is TRBV28, the J call TRBJ2-2, with D possibly TRBD1 on 6 matching bases. V was pared by 10 bases and J by 9 bases, with 18 bases between. This CDR3 region has 13 residues. Germline CDR1 MDHEN, CDR2 SYDVKM. CDR3 residues: CATLRDTSRELFF. CDR3 bases: TGTGCCACCCTACGGGACACGTCGAGGGAGCTGTTTTTT.

The chain carries TRBV12-5 and TRBJ1-4, with TRBD1 matching over 7 bases. V gave up 7 bases and J gave up 8 bases; unmatched junction bases: 10. Germline loops: CDR1 LGHNT, CDR2 FRNRAP. CDR3 length equals 14 residues. CDR3 amino acids: CASARGGAGEKLFF. In DNA form, the CDR3 reads TGTGCTAGTGCCCGAGGGGGCGCCGGGGAAAAACTGTTTTTT. Full variable domain (missing parts from reference TRBV12-5 and TRBJ1-4): DARVTQTPRHKVTEMGQEVTMRCQPILGHNTVFWYRQTMMQGLELLAYFRNRAPLDDSGMPKDRFSAEMPDATLATLKIQPSEPRDSAVYFCASARGGAGEKLFFGSGTQLSVL.

The chain employs TRBV28 and TRBJ1-1; 10 bases are shared with TRBD1. The CDR3 runs to 14 residues. Trimming took 4 bases from V and 5 from J; bases not matched to a gene: 4. The germline V gene has CDR1 MDHEN and CDR2 SYDVKM. CDR3 in amino acids: CASSWTGGGTEAFF. The CDR3 DNA is TGTGCCAGCAGTTGGACAGGGGGTGGTACTGAAGCTTTCTTT.